This T cell receptor beta chain was sequenced for a study of vaccination and CD4 T cells after COVID-19. Time point meaning: late sampling 161 to 241 days after vaccination in three convalescent patients. Treatment here: roughly 10-day PBMC culture with coronavirus spike peptide pools or control peptides (ViraFEST assay). For this clonotype: What it binds is not known.

Study-wide results and caveats: Vaccine-specific clones numbering 304 of 307 showed spike mono-reactivity in convalescent patients.

Sequence data for DNA of cultured CD4+ T cells were generated by the Oncomine TCR Beta short-read assay. TCRdb re-called the PCR reads through MiXCR, storing one row per CDR3 protein. The repertoire holds about 25,000 distinct CDR3 sequences, with over 25% as singletons. The CDR3 covers 17 residues. The V and J ends lost 9 bases and 0 bases respectively, with 21 bases between them. Germline CDR1 reads LNHDA; CDR2 reads SQIVND (reference sequence). The starting material was CD4+ T cells from blood, cultured in vitro, obtained about 7 months after SARS-CoV-2 vaccination. The chain joins TRBV19 to TRBJ2-1, with D possibly being TRBD2 (6 bases). The origin of this receptor is a human donor who had recovered from COVID-19. For the CDR3, the DNA is TGTGCCAGCCGCCCGCTGGGACTCCTGAGCTCCTACAATGAGCAGTTCTTC. It is translated as CASRPLGLLSSYNEQFF.